Shown below are 19 T cell receptor beta chains from a single sample sequenced in a study of identical twins. One entry per CDR3 protein, called by TCRdb with MiXCR from the 5' RACE reads. This sample yields roughly 1.6 million distinct CDR3 sequences, of which less than 40% are seen a single time; about 0.25% belongs to the top ten. What was sequenced was cord blood. The receptors shown here come from a newborn girl in good health.

The V and J genes are TRBV7-6 and TRBJ2-1; 10 bases align to TRBD2. J lost 7 bases, V lost 1 base, and 10 bases had no gene match. The CDR3 consists of 17 residues. From germline, CDR1 is SGHVS and CDR2 FNYEAQ. CDR3 region: CASSLDRGLARANEQFF. As DNA, the CDR3 is TGTGCCAGCAGCTTAGATAGGGGACTAGCGAGGGCGAATGAGCAGTTCTTC.

The chain combines TRBV5-1 with TRBJ2-7; 8 bases are a match to TRBD2. The CDR3 consists of 15 residues. The germline CDR1 and CDR2 sequences are SGHRS and YFSETQ. The V and J ends lost 5 bases and 7 bases, in that order; junction bases with no gene match: 14. CDR3 residues: CASRLSGRGANEQYF. CDR3 DNA: TGCGCCAGCAGATTGAGCGGGAGAGGGGCCAATGAGCAGTACTTC.

The chain has TRBV7-6 and TRBJ2-4; TRBD2 matches at 9 bases. Germline CDR1 SGHVS, CDR2 FNYEAQ. The CDR3 loop spans 18 amino acids. The trim removed 5 bases at V and 0 bases at J, leaving 11 bases unmatched. This chain's CDR3 is CASSPGVAGVRAKNIQYF. CDR3 sequence (DNA): TGTGCCAGCAGCCCGGGAGTAGCGGGAGTGAGAGCCAAAAACATTCAGTACTTC.

The chain carries TRBV7-2 and TRBJ2-7; D is uncertain. Germline V gene sequence: CDR1 SGHTA, CDR2 FQGNSA. CDR3 length: 14 residues. Trimming pared 1 base from V and 4 bases from J, leaving 11 bases between. The CDR3 here is CASSLGRQFYEQYF. The CDR3 bases are TGTGCCAGCAGCTTAGGACGTCAATTTTACGAGCAGTACTTC.

This clonotype was seen more than once but under ten times. The chain couples TRBV27 to TRBJ2-3; D call uncertain. The CDR3 runs 15 residues. Trimming removed 5 bases from V and 1 base from J, with 13 bases in between. Germline values: CDR1 MNHEY, CDR2 SMNVEV (reference sequence). Here the CDR3 reads CASSPRRLGTDTQYF. DNA for the CDR3: TGTGCCAGCAGTCCCCGCCGCTTGGGCACAGATACGCAGTATTTT.

V usage is TRBV2 and J usage is TRBJ1-2, with D perhaps TRBD1 (5 bases). The germline CDR1 and CDR2 sequences are SNHLY and FYNNEI. V was shortened by 7 bases and J by 1 base, with 16 bases between the two germline ends. This CDR3 comprises 15 residues. This CDR3 reads CASTKTEKYNYGYTF. The CDR3 nucleotides read TGTGCCAGCACCAAGACAGAGAAGTATAACTATGGCTACACCTTC.

This clonotype has more than one count but fewer than ten. The CDR3 DNA reads TGTGCCAGCAGCTTAGTAAGTTTTAGAACAGGAGTCTCCTCCTACGAGCAGTACTTC. It translates to CASSLVSFRTGVSSYEQYF. V gene TRBV7-9 combines with J gene TRBJ2-7, with D maybe TRBD1 (5 bases). This CDR3 spans 19 amino acids. Germline CDR1 is SEHNR and CDR2 is FQNEAQ (reference sequence). With 1 base removed from V and 0 bases from J, the gap between germline ends came to 22 bases.

This rearrangement joins TRBV6-1 to TRBJ2-1, with D unclear. Judging by the DNA end, TRBJ2-7 fits better; the J call may be wrong. The CDR3 length is 14 residues. Germline CDR1 is MNHNS and CDR2 is SASEGT. The CDR3 protein is CASSLSRVYNEQYF. The CDR3 DNA sequence: TGTGCCAGCAGCCTAAGCAGAGTCTACAATGAGCAGTACTTC.

This clonotype was observed a few times. The genes are TRBV18 and TRBJ2-3, with TRBD2 matching over 11 bases. The CDR3 consists of 17 residues. Germline assignment: CDR1 KGHSH and CDR2 LQKENI. J gave up 1 base and V 10 bases, and 13 bases lay outside the gene matches. In nucleotides, the CDR3 is TGTGCCACCCTCGGGACTAGCGGTTTGGGTCGCACAGATACGCAGTATTTT. It specifies CATLGTSGLGRTDTQYF.

This clonotype has only a few counts. One junction end disagrees with the germline gene, perhaps due to a read error. J is TRBJ2-3 and V is TRBV7-9, with 7 nucleotides matching TRBD2. CDR3 length equals 16 residues. In germline, CDR1 is SEHNR, CDR2 FQNEAQ (reference sequence). As DNA, the CDR3 is TGTGCCAGCAGCTTAGGTAGCGGGTCTAGCACAGATATGCAGTATTTT. This encodes CASSLGSGSSTDMQYF.

This clonotype was recorded many times. The chain has TRBV20-1 and TRBJ2-7, with D perhaps matching TRBD1 or TRBD2 (5 bases each). Germline V gives CDR1 DFQATT, CDR2 SNEGSKA (reference sequence). The ends were cut back, 3 bases at V and 0 bases at J, with 6 bases in the middle. The CDR3 is made up of 12 amino acids. The CDR3 nucleotides read TGCAGTGCTAGGGGGGACTCCTACGAGCAGTACTTC. Protein: CSARGDSYEQYF.

This clonotype occurred a few times. The CDR3 DNA reads as TGTGCCATCAGTGAGTCGGCGGGACAGCAAGAGACCCAGTACTTC. It translates to CAISESAGQQETQYF. The chain links TRBV10-3 to TRBJ2-5; maybe TRBD1 (7 bases). Germline lookup yields CDR1 ENHRY and CDR2 SYGVKD. This CDR3 contains 15 residues. Trimming left V 0 bases short and J 2 bases short, with 10 bases between.

The chain couples TRBV5-5 to TRBJ2-1; TRBD1 aligns across 10 bases. The CDR3 is made up of 17 amino acids. The J segment lost 3 bases and the V segment lost 1 base, leaving 7 bases of the junction unmatched. CDR1 and CDR2 (germline): SGHKS, YYEKEE (reference sequence). The chain's CDR3 is CASSLLGDRGGYNEQFF. The CDR3 nucleotides are TGTGCCAGCAGCTTGTTAGGGGACAGGGGAGGCTACAATGAGCAGTTCTTC.

The chain joins TRBV25-1 to TRBJ2-4, with 7 bases identical to TRBD2. There are 15 residues in the CDR3. CDR1 is MGHDK, CDR2 SYGVNS, per germline. V gave up 3 bases and J gave up 6 bases; unmatched junction bases: 8. CDR3 bases: TGTGCCAGCAGTGATGCGGGGGTGGGTGGAAACATTCAGTACTTC. The encoded protein is CASSDAGVGGNIQYF.

The V call is TRBV5-1, the J call TRBJ2-5; no definite D call. The CDR3 is 14 residues long. The germline V and J ends were trimmed by 2 bases and 2 bases, with 10 bases remaining between them. The germline gives CDR1 SGHRS, CDR2 YFSETQ. DNA for the CDR3: TGCGCCAGCAGCTTAGGAGCGAAACAAGAGACCCAGTACTTC. The encoded protein is CASSLGAKQETQYF.

The table lists this clonotype with many counts. J is TRBJ1-2 and V is TRBV4-2; 7 positions match TRBD1. This CDR3 has 16 amino acids. J lost 0 bases, V lost 1 base, and 5 bases had no gene match. Germline V gene sequence: CDR1 LGHNA, CDR2 YNFKEQ. The CDR3 nucleotides read TGTGCCAGCAGCCAAGTTGGGGACAGAGCTAACTATGGCTACACCTTC. It translates to CASSQVGDRANYGYTF.

This clonotype was seen a few times. The chain recombines TRBV4-2 with TRBJ1-4; perhaps TRBD1 as D (5 bases). Per the germline V gene, CDR1 is LGHNA and CDR2 is YNFKEQ. V was shortened by 1 base and J by 8 bases, with 17 bases between the two germline ends. The CDR3 is made up of 16 amino acids. Here the CDR3 DNA reads TGTGCCAGCAGCCAAGCAGGGCCAAGGGGCGGAGAAAAACTGTTTTTT. Its translation: CASSQAGPRGGEKLFF.

The genes are TRBV28 and TRBJ1-1; TRBD1 matches at 7 bases. With 1 base clipped from V and 1 base from J, the junction kept 3 bases outside the gene matches. Germline lookup yields CDR1 MDHEN and CDR2 SYDVKM. CDR3 length: 15 residues. CDR3 in amino acids: CASSLYRGGNTEAFF. The CDR3 nucleotides read TGTGCCAGCAGTTTATACAGGGGAGGGAACACTGAAGCTTTCTTT.

The chain has TRBV7-9 and TRBJ2-7; 7 positions match TRBD1. Losses at the gene ends were 5 bases for V and 7 bases for J; bases not matched to a gene: 11. The CDR3 contains 14 residues. Looked up from germline, CDR1 is SEHNR and CDR2 is FQNEAQ (reference sequence). For the CDR3, the DNA is TGTGCCAGCAGCCTAGACAGGGTTCACAATGAGCAGTACTTC. Its translation: CASSLDRVHNEQYF.